This record looks at one T cell receptor beta chain sequence and its context. The target antigen is unknown. Both 60 Vbeta primers and 13 Jbeta primers went into the PCR. Using immunoSEQ multiplex PCR, the repertoire was profiled, and TCRdb retains in-frame clones only, with some absent. The table lists fewer than 200,000 clones, around 78% of them singletons, with about 0.69% in the top ten. These data are taken from a study of cytomegalovirus exposure and HLA in healthy donors. Study context: Falling in the Caucasian-associated ancestry cluster were about 80% of 300 to 500 genotyped donors.

The CDR3 has 14 amino acids. Germline CDR1 and CDR2: SGDLS and YYNGEE. Trimming took 0 bases from V and 1 from J, leaving 5 bases between them. Broader study findings: Exclusion applied to some V segments, including TRBV6-2 and TRBV6-3, as they were indistinguishable. A later analysis linked a missense DCLRE1C variant to TCR beta V- and J-gene trimming. As was reported, the HLA-A and HLA-B alleles of most subjects were accurately predicted from TCR beta sequences.

The chain links TRBV9 to TRBJ2-1; unclear D gene. Input material: PBMCs. The clonotype was recovered from a female donor in good health and CMV-seronegative. The CDR3 reads CASSVVGSYNEQFF. The DNA for the CDR3 is TGTGCCAGCAGCGTAGTCGGGTCCTACAATGAGCAGTTCTTC.